A selection of T cell receptor beta chains follows, all from one sample in a study of cytomegalovirus exposure and HLA in healthy donors. The protocol was immunoSEQ multiplex PCR, while the TCRdb copy is restricted to in-frame clones and leaves out a portion. The data hold under 150,000 clones, with 78% observed a single time. The material sequenced was PBMCs. All receptors come from a woman in her 30s in good health and CMV-seropositive. Both conserved end residues are part of each CDR3.

>TRBV14|TRBJ1-4
CASSAWESTNEKLFF
>TRBV6-5|TRBJ1-2
CASSYSPQVFYGYTF
>TRBV5-4|TRBJ2-2
CASSLVAGNTGELFF
>TRBV9|TRBJ1-2
CASSVSDRNYGYTF
>TRBV7-9|TRBJ2-2
CATRVIGGANTGELFF
>TRBV6-6|TRBJ2-5
CASSFMGQGVQETQYF
>TRBV11-3|TRBJ2-1
CASSPRASGGTYEQFF
>TRBV4-1|TRBJ1-6
CASSPRWRGEAPLHF
>TRBV6-6|TRBJ2-1
CASRLQGDQYYNEQFF
>TRBV2|TRBJ2-5
CASSGRVETQYF
>TRBV30|TRBJ1-4
CAWSAGSEKLFF
>TRBV5-4|TRBJ1-1
CASSLDTGVTEAFF
>TRBV7-9|TRBJ2-1
CASILGGPGQFF
>TRBV11-3|TRBJ2-1
CASSLGASGGGNEQFF
>TRBV5-5|TRBJ2-2
CASTGEGSMVYGELFF
>TRBV4-3|TRBJ2-2
CASKLAGTGELFF
>TRBV28|TRBJ2-1
CASSRSGGQSYNEQFF
>TRBV9|TRBJ2-5
CASSVGPLGGQETQYF
>TRBV28|TRBJ1-5
CASSATRRAQPQHF
>TRBV7-9|TRBJ2-5
CASSLGASGGQETQYF
>TRBV9|TRBJ1-5
CASSGGGSFQPQHF
>TRBV28|TRBJ2-1
CASSFTSGGPPFF
>TRBV7-9|TRBJ2-7
CASSTDGGFEQYF
>TRBV15|TRBJ2-5
CATSTVSGGGLETQYF
>TRBV15|TRBJ2-2
CATRGQEREHRGAVF
>TRBV6-6|TRBJ1-5
CASSYSIGQPQHF
>TRBV7-9|TRBJ2-3
CASSSLQGKLAGPDTQYF
>TRBV4-1|TRBJ1-2
CASTPSGAYGYTF
>TRBV28|TRBJ1-1
CASSFSGASVAFF
>TRBV28|TRBJ1-1
CASRRGQPNTEAFF
>TRBV4-1|TRBJ2-1
CASSHRPKGSEQFF
>TRBV5-8|TRBJ2-5
CASSAKRQGLFQETQYF
>TRBV7-2|TRBJ2-5
CASSYQIPGLAGGGETQYF
>TRBV21-1|TRBJ1-5
CASIPIKQDQPQHF
>TRBV10-2|TRBJ2-3
CASRSGGGTDTQYF
>TRBV4-1|TRBJ1-4
CASSQDTGSRREKLFF
>TRBV15|TRBJ1-3
CATSRARSGGNTIYF
>TRBV19|TRBJ1-5
CASSRQGANQPQHF
>TRBV4-1|TRBJ2-7
CASSQDHRRLEQYF
>TRBV5-1|TRBJ2-1
CASSLALRTYNEQFF
>TRBV29-1|TRBJ1-1
CSVFSGGGGTEAFF
>TRBV2|TRBJ2-2
CASSERLAGGRNTGELFF
>TRBV18|TRBJ1-6
CASSPGQGNSPLHF
>TRBV2|TRBJ1-3
CASSEWTGGSGNTIYF
>TRBV7-9|TRBJ2-5
CASSLQGAQETQYF
>TRBV27|TRBJ2-1
CASSRGTSGYNEQFF
>TRBV12-5|TRBJ2-5
CASAPGVIQETQYF
>TRBV30|TRBJ2-1
CAWSARQEQFF
>TRBV6-5|TRBJ2-7
CASSEDRVSYEQYF
>TRBV2|TRBJ2-7
CGWRTPSPGEQYF
>TRBV5-1|TRBJ1-4
CASSFQGLEEKLFF
>TRBV28|TRBJ2-7
CASSYPPGYEQYF
>TRBV19|TRBJ2-3
CASSPLLAGVSTDTQYF
>TRBV7-8|TRBJ2-7
CASSQDRGHEQYF
>TRBV18|TRBJ2-1
CASSPTTSSYNEQFF
>TRBV4-2|TRBJ1-6
CASSQEGTAYNSPLHF
>TRBV7-3|TRBJ2-1
CASSPHREGEQFF
>TRBV28|TRBJ1-2
CASSPGVYGYTF
>TRBV20-1|TRBJ1-2
CSERQNYGYTF